These 24 T cell receptor beta chains were sequenced from one sample in a study of cytomegalovirus exposure and HLA in healthy donors. The primer mix had 60 Vbeta and 13 Jbeta primers. The protocol was immunoSEQ multiplex PCR, while the TCRdb copy is restricted to in-frame clones and leaves out a portion. The sample yields roughly 97,000 clones, approximately 9% seen once. The specimen was PBMCs. The receptors originated from a middle-aged man in good health and CMV-seropositive.

The chain joins TRBV19 to TRBJ1-5, with D possibly matching TRBD1 (5 bases). CDR3 length: 15 residues. CDR1 and CDR2 from the germline V gene are LNHDA and SQIVND (reference sequence). V was trimmed by 8 bases and J by 2 bases, leaving 16 bases between them. The CDR3 nucleotides read TGTGCCAGTGAGACAGACTCTGGGGGCAATCAGCCCCAGCATTTT. This sequence encodes CASETDSGGNQPQHF. Combining the CDR3 with reference TRBV19 and TRBJ1-5 gives the whole variable domain DGGITQSPKYLFRKEGQNVTLSCEQNLNHDAMYWYRQDPGQGLRLIYYSQIVNDFQKGDIAEGYSVSREKKESFPLTVTSAQKNPTAFYLCASETDSGGNQPQHFGDGTRLSIL.

V gene TRBV10-1 combines with J gene TRBJ1-1, with no clear D. Germline assignment: CDR1 WNHNN and CDR2 SYGVQD (reference sequence). The CDR3 loop spans 13 amino acids. Deletions cut 6 bases from V and 1 base from J, with 9 bases between. The CDR3 sequence: CASSATPNTEAFF. As DNA, the CDR3 is TGCGCCAGCAGCGCTACTCCGAACACTGAAGCTTTCTTT.

The J gene is TRBJ1-6, the V gene TRBV6-5; D ambiguous. The germline CDR1 and CDR2 sequences are MNHEY and SVGAGI. The CDR3 sequence is 13 residues long. Trimming removed 11 bases at V and 5 bases at J, with 13 bases between. The DNA of the CDR3 is TGTGCCGCCACGGACGGGAATAATTCACCCCTCCACTTT. Residues: CAATDGNNSPLHF.

Concerning this clone itself: The junction departs from the called germline gene at one end, perhaps through a read error. This specimen includes other DNA sequences encoding the same CDR3. The V and J genes are TRBV9 and TRBJ1-4, with D possibly TRBD1 on 5 matching bases. Germline CDR1 is SGDLS and CDR2 is YYNGEE. This CDR3 spans 15 amino acids. The DNA for the CDR3 is TGTGCCAGCAGCGTAGCTTCCAGGGCCGGTGAAAAGCTGTTTTTT. Protein: CASSVASRAGEKLFF.

This rearrangement joins TRBV27 to TRBJ2-3; 7 nucleotides agree with TRBD1. Germline CDR1 is MNHEY and CDR2 is SMNVEV (reference sequence). CDR3 length: 15 amino acids. The J segment lost 2 bases and the V segment lost 3 bases, leaving 5 bases of the junction unmatched. The CDR3 nucleotides are TGTGCCAGCAGTTTCGACAGGGTTAACACAGATACGCAGTATTTT. This sequence encodes CASSFDRVNTDTQYF.

The rearrangement links TRBV9 to TRBJ2-5; D call uncertain. This CDR3 contains 13 residues. Trimming pared 3 bases from V and 3 bases from J, leaving 9 bases between. Germline V lookup: CDR1 SGDLS, CDR2 YYNGEE. CDR3 amino acids: CASSGRLEETQYF. DNA of the CDR3: TGTGCCAGCAGCGGTCGACTGGAAGAGACCCAGTACTTC.

This sequence joins TRBV2 and TRBJ2-5, with 9 bases fitting TRBD2. The CDR3 spans 14 residues. Per the germline V gene, CDR1 is SNHLY and CDR2 is FYNNEI. V gave up 7 bases and J gave up 5 bases; unmatched junction bases: 8. CDR3 sequence (DNA): TGTGCCAGCACCCAAGGGACTAGCCGGGAGACCCAGTACTTC. This sequence encodes CASTQGTSRETQYF.

This clone occurred a few times. This chain links TRBV30 with TRBJ2-7; 7 nucleotides align to TRBD2. The trim removed 1 base at V and 2 bases at J, leaving 8 bases unmatched. The germline gives CDR1 GTSNPN, CDR2 SVGIG (reference sequence). The CDR3 is 15 residues long. CDR3 sequence reads: CAWSGGGRGTYEQYF. The CDR3 DNA follows: TGTGCCTGGAGTGGCGGGGGTCGGGGAACCTACGAGCAGTACTTC. The whole variable domain, filled in from reference TRBV30 and TRBJ2-7, reads SQTIHQWPATLVQPVGSPLSLECTVEGTSNPNLYWYRQAAGRGLQLLFYSVGIGQISSEVPQNLSASRPQDRQFILSSKKLLLSDSGFYLCAWSGGGRGTYEQYFGPGTRLTVT.

This rearrangement joins TRBV7-2 to TRBJ1-2; weak D call: TRBD1 (5 bases). From germline, CDR1 is SGHTA and CDR2 FQGNSA. Trimming shortened V by 1 base and J by 2 bases, and 5 bases separated the two germline ends. The CDR3 runs to 13 residues. DNA for the CDR3: TGTGCCAGCAGCTTAGGACAGAACTATGGCTACACCTTC. It translates to CASSLGQNYGYTF.

J is TRBJ2-7 and V is TRBV2; 9 bases agree with TRBD1. The V segment lost 3 bases and the J segment 2 bases; nucleotides outside the gene matches: 5. The germline V gene encodes CDR1 SNHLY and CDR2 FYNNEI. The CDR3 is 15 amino acids. The CDR3 is CASSEPGQGPYEQYF. Written as DNA, the CDR3 is TGTGCCAGCAGTGAGCCGGGACAGGGTCCCTACGAGCAGTACTTC.

This clone has a handful of counts. This chain uses TRBV4-3 with TRBJ2-5; possible D gene TRBD1, 5 bases. Germline V lookup: CDR1 LGHNA, CDR2 YSLEER. Trimming left V 0 bases short and J 1 base short, with 9 bases between. The CDR3 has 15 residues. The DNA of the CDR3 is TGCGCCAGCAGCCAAGAAGGCAGGGTCCAAGAGACCCAGTACTTC. This encodes CASSQEGRVQETQYF.

The rearrangement links TRBV25-1 to TRBJ2-7, with D possibly matching TRBD1 (5 bases). Between the trimmed V and J ends, which lost 8 bases and 3 bases, there was a span of 14 bases. From germline, CDR1 is MGHDK and CDR2 SYGVNS. The length of the CDR3 is 13 residues. This CDR3 is CASSVGVHYEQYF. Here the CDR3 DNA reads TGTGCCAGCTCTGTAGGGGTGCACTACGAGCAGTACTTC.

The chain joins TRBV6-7 to TRBJ1-4, with D unresolved. TRBV6-7 is sorted into the ORF group, with uncertain function. V was cut by 2 bases and J by 8 bases, with 12 bases left in between. The CDR3 spans 14 residues. The CDR3 here is CASSYGRPGEKLFF. The CDR3 bases are TGTGCCAGCAGTTACGGGCGGCCGGGGGAAAAACTGTTTTTT.

This clone has just a few counts. The chain couples TRBV28 to TRBJ1-5; D remains ambiguous. V lost 3 bases and J lost 2, with 17 bases in between. Germline CDR1 is MDHEN and CDR2 is SYDVKM. The CDR3 length is 17 residues. CDR3 coding DNA: TGTGCCAGCAGTTTTGGTATGGCAGTGCAGGGCAATCAGCCCCAGCATTTT. It translates to CASSFGMAVQGNQPQHF.

The V gene is TRBV6-6, the J gene TRBJ1-1; D not resolved. This CDR3 contains 14 residues. Trimming removed 7 bases at V and 4 bases at J, with 16 bases between. Per germline, CDR1 MNHNY and CDR2 SVGAGI (reference sequence). In nucleotides, the CDR3 is TGTGCCAGCACCCTCCGGGGAGGCGGCACTGAAGCTTTCTTT. Protein product: CASTLRGGGTEAFF.

This clone was recorded a few times. This chain uses TRBV5-1 with TRBJ2-1; unclear D gene. This CDR3 is built from 11 residues. CDR1 and CDR2 (germline): SGHRS, YFSETQ. Trimming shortened V by 5 bases and J by 4 bases, and 4 bases separated the two germline ends. The CDR3 sequence is CASSQYNEQFF. CDR3 bases: TGCGCCAGCAGTCAGTACAATGAGCAGTTCTTC.

V usage is TRBV30 and J usage is TRBJ2-3, with D maybe TRBD2 (7 bases). Between the trimmed V and J ends, which lost 3 bases and 4 bases, there was a span of 17 bases. The CDR3 covers 15 residues. Germline CDR1 GTSNPN, CDR2 SVGIG (reference sequence). CDR3 region: CAWRGGLGVADTQYF. In DNA form, the CDR3 reads TGTGCCTGGAGGGGGGGGCTAGGGGTTGCAGATACGCAGTATTTT.

The J gene is TRBJ2-1, the V gene TRBV29-1; TRBD2 is a possible D gene (6 bases). The CDR3 consists of 11 residues. V lost 8 bases and J lost 7, with 12 bases in between. Germline V gene lookup returns CDR1 SQVTM and CDR2 ANQGSEA. The CDR3 DNA follows: TGCAGCCCCACTGGAGGGAATGAGCAGTTCTTC. Its translation is CSPTGGNEQFF.

The rearrangement links TRBV5-1 to TRBJ2-1; TRBD2 aligns across 9 bases. The ends lost 0 bases at V and 6 bases at J; junction bases unmatched: 7. Germline-derived CDR1 and CDR2 are SGHRS and YFSETQ. The CDR3 is 16 amino acids. CDR3 bases: TGCGCCAGCAGCTTGGTTGGTAGCGGGAGTGTCAATGAGCAGTTCTTC. Residues: CASSLVGSGSVNEQFF.

J is TRBJ1-5 and V is TRBV9; 7 positions agree with TRBD1. V lost 0 bases and J lost 3; bases outside the gene matches: 3. This CDR3 comprises 15 residues. CDR1 and CDR2 (germline): SGDLS, YYNGEE. The CDR3 DNA sequence: TGTGCCAGCAGCGTAGGGGACAGCCCCAATCAGCCCCAGCATTTT. Translated, it gives CASSVGDSPNQPQHF.

J is TRBJ2-6 and V is TRBV5-1; D is possibly TRBD2 (6 bases). Germline V CDR1 and CDR2: SGHRS, YFSETQ. This CDR3 contains 15 residues. The ends were cut back, 6 bases at V and 3 bases at J, with 13 bases in the middle. CDR3 loop: CASKEGVNGANVLTF. CDR3 nucleotide sequence: TGCGCCAGCAAGGAGGGCGTTAATGGGGCCAACGTCCTGACTTTC.

This clone has a handful of counts. The rearrangement joins TRBV5-4 to TRBJ2-5, with a possible D match to TRBD2 (7 bases). The CDR3 runs 17 residues. The ends were cut back, 4 bases at V and 3 bases at J, with 22 bases in the middle. The V gene's germline CDR1 is SGHNT and CDR2 YYREEE (reference sequence). CDR3 amino acids: CASSRGGTKQTEETQYF. CDR3 in DNA: TGTGCCAGCAGCAGGGGGGGGACAAAGCAAACAGAAGAGACCCAGTACTTC.

This clone was found a few times. The rearrangement joins TRBV5-4 to TRBJ2-2, with 7 bases lining up with TRBD2. CDR3 length: 15 amino acids. Germline assignment: CDR1 SGHNT and CDR2 YYREEE (reference sequence). V was pared by 5 bases and J by 4 bases, with 8 bases of the junction left unmatched. CDR3 in amino acids: CASSLAGPGTGELFF. DNA of the CDR3: TGTGCCAGCAGTTTAGCGGGCCCGGGCACCGGGGAGCTGTTTTTT. The full variable domain, completed using reference TRBV5-4 and TRBJ2-2, is ETGVTQSPTHLIKTRGQQVTLRCSSQSGHNTVSWYQQALGQGPQFIFQYYREEENGRGNFPPRFSGLQFPNYSSELNVNALELDDSALYLCASSLAGPGTGELFFGEGSRLTVL.

The rearrangement uses TRBV7-3 and TRBJ2-3, with TRBD2 as a possible D gene (6 bases). With 6 bases removed from V and 3 bases from J, the gap between germline ends came to 22 bases. The CDR3 spans 17 residues. Germline V gene data show CDR1 as SGHTA and CDR2 as FQGTGA. The CDR3 coding sequence is TGTGCCAGCAGATTCGGGGGACCACAAGGCACGACAGATACGCAGTATTTT. As protein: CASRFGGPQGTTDTQYF.